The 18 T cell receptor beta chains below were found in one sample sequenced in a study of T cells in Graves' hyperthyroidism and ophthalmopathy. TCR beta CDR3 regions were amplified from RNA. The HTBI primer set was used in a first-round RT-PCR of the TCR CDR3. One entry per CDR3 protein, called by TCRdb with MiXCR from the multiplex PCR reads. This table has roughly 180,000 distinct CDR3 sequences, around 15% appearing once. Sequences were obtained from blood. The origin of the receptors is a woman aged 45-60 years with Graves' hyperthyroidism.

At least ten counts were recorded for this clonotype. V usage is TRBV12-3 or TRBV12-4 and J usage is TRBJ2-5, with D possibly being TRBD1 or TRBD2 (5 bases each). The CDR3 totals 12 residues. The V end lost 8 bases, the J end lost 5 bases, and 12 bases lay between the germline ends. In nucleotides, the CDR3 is TGTGCCAGCTTAAAAGGGACCGAGACCCAGTACTTC. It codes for CASLKGTETQYF.

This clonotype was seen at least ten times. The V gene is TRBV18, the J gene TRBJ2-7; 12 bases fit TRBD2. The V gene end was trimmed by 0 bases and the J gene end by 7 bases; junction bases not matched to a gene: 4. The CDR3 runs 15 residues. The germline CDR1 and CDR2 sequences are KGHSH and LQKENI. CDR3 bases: TGTGCCAGCTCACCACCGTGGACTAGCGGGGCAGAGCAGTACTTC. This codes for CASSPPWTSGAEQYF.

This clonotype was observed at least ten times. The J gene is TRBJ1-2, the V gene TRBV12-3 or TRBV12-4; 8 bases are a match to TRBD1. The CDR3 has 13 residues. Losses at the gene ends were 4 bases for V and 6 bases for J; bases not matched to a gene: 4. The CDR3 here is CASSYRTGNGYTF. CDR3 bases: TGTGCCAGCAGTTATCGGACAGGGAATGGCTACACCTTC.

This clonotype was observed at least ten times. The CDR3 loop reads CASRRAGNYEQYF. CDR3 DNA sequence: TGTGCCAGCAGACGGGCAGGGAACTACGAGCAGTACTTC. This rearrangement joins TRBV6-1 to TRBJ2-7; a possible D gene is TRBD1 (5 bases). Germline CDR1 and CDR2: MNHNS and SASEGT. Trimming pared 6 bases from V and 3 bases from J, leaving 12 bases between. This CDR3 is built from 13 residues.

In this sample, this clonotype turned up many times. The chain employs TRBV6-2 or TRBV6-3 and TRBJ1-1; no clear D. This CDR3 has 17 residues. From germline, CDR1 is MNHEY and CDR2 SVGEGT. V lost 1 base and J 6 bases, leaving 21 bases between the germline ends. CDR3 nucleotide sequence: TGTGCCAGCAGTTACTTCCCGGGTTCCGAGGCCAGCCCTGAAGCTTTCTTT. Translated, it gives CASSYFPGSEASPEAFF.

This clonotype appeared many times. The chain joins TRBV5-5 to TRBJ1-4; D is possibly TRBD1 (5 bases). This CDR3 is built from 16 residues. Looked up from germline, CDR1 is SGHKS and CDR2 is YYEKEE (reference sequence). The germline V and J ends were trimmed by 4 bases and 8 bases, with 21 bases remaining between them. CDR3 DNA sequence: TGTGCCAGCAGCCCTGAGGACGTGGGGGAAGGGGAAAAACTGTTTTTT. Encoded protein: CASSPEDVGEGEKLFF.

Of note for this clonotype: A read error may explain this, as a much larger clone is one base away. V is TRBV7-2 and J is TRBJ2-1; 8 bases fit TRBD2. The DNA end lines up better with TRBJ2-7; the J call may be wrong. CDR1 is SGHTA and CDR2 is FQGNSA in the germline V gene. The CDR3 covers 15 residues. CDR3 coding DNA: TGCGCCAGCAGCCATGGGCGGGGGGTCTACAATGAGCAGTACTTC. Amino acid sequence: CASSHGRGVYNEQYF.

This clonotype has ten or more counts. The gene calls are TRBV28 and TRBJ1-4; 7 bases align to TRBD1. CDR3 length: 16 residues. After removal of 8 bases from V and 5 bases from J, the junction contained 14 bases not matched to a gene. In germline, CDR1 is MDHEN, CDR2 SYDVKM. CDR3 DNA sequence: TGTGCCAGCGCCACGATGGGTGAGGGGGCAAATGAAAAACTGTTTTTT. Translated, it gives CASATMGEGANEKLFF.

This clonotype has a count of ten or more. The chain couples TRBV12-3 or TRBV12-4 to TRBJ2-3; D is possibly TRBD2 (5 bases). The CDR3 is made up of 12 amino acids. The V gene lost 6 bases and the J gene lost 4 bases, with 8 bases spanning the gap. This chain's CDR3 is CASSLSADTQYF. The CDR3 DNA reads TGTGCCAGCAGCCTTAGCGCAGATACGCAGTATTTT.

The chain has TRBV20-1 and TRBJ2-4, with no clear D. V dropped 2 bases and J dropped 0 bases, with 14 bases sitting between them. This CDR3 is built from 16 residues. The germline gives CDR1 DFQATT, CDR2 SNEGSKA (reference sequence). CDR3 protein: CSARSGGQLAKNIQYF. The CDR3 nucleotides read TGCAGTGCTAGAAGTGGTGGGCAGTTAGCCAAAAACATTCAGTACTTC.

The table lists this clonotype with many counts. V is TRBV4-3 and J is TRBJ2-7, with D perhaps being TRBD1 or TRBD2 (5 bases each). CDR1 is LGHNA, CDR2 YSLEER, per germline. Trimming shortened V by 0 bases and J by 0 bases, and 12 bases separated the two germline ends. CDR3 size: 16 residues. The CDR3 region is CASSQDFAGSSYEQYF. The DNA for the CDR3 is TGCGCCAGCAGCCAAGATTTTGCAGGGAGCTCCTACGAGCAGTACTTC.

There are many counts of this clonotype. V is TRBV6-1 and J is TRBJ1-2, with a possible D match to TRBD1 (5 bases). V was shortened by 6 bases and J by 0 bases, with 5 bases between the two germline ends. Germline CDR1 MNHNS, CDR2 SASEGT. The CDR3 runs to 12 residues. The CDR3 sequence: CASRGPNYGYTF. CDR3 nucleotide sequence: TGTGCCAGCAGGGGACCTAACTATGGCTACACCTTC.

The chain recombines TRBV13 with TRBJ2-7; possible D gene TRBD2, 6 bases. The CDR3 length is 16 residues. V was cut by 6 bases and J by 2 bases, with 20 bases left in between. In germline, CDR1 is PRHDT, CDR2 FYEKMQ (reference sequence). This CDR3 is CASRRRGHEKTYEQYF. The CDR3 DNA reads TGTGCCAGCAGACGGAGGGGCCACGAAAAGACCTACGAGCAGTACTTC. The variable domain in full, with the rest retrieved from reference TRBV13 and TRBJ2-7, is AAGVIQSPRHLIKEKRETATLKCYPIPRHDTVYWYQQGPGQDPQFLISFYEKMQSDKGSIPDRFSAQQFSDYHSELNMSSLELGDSALYFCASRRRGHEKTYEQYFGPGTRLTVT.

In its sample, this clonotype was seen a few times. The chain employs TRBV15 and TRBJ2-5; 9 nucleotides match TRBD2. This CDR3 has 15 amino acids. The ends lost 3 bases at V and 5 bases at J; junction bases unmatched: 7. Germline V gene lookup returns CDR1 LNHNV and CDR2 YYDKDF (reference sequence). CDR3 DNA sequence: TGTGCCACCAGCAGCGTAGCGGGGGTCGGGGAGACCCAGTACTTC. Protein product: CATSSVAGVGETQYF. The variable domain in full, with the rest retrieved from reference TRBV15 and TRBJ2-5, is DAMVIQNPRYQVTQFGKPVTLSCSQTLNHNVMYWYQQKSSQAPKLLFHYYDKDFNNEADTPDNFQSRRPNTSFCFLDIRSPGLGDTAMYLCATSSVAGVGETQYFGPGTRLLVL.

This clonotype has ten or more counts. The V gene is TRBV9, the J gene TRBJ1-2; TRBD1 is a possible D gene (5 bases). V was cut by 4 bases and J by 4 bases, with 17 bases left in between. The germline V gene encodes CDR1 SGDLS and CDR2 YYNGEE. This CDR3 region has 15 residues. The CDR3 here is CASSFTGDGSYGYTF. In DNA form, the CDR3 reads TGTGCCAGCAGCTTCACCGGGGACGGTTCCTATGGCTACACCTTC.

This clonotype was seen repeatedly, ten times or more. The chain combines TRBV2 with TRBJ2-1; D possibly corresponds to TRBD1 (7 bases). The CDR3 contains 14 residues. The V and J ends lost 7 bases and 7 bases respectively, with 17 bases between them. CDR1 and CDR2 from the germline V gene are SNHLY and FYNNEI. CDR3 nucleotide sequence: TGTGCCAGCAACCAGGGGGGCTCAGGGAATGAGCAGTTCTTC. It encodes CASNQGGSGNEQFF.

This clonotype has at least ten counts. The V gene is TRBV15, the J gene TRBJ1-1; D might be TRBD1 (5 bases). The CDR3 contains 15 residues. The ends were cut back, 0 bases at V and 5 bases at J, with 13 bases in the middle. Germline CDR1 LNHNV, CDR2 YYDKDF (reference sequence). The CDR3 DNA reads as TGTGCCACCAGCAGAGATGGCGGGGCTGGAACTGAAGCTTTCTTT. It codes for CATSRDGGAGTEAFF.

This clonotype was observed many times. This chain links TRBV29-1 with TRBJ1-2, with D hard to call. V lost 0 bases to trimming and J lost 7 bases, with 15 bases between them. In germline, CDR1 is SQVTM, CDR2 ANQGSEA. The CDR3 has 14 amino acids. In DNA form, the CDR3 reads TGCAGCGTTGAAGATGTGGGCAGGTGGGGTGGCTACACCTTC. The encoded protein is CSVEDVGRWGGYTF.